A selection of T cell receptor beta chains follows, all from one sample in a study of shared clonotypes between healthy human individuals. Profiling relied on immunoSEQ multiplex PCR, and the TCRdb table lists in-frame clones only, not all of them. Counted here are 1.5 million to 2.5 million clones, roughly 94% occurring once; the ten biggest clones make up under 1.5%. The material sequenced was naive CD8+ T cells sorted from blood. These receptor sequences come from a man between 18 and 35 years old in good health. Each CDR3 is given with its conserved first and last residue. D genes are given only for firm matches. Size is omitted from some rows. Given values are once, few, many or a class for expanded clones.

TRBJ2-1,TRBD2,once,TRBV2,CASSQGLAEYNEQFF,TGTGCCAGCAGCCAAGGGCTAGCGGAATACAATGAGCAGTTCTTC
TRBJ1-2,TRBD1,.,TRBV28,CASSQGTVYGYTF,TGTGCCAGCAGCCAAGGGACAGTCTATGGCTACACCTTC
TRBJ2-2,.,.,TRBV27,CASSLGTRPGELFF,TGTGCCAGCAGTTTGGGGACTCGTCCCGGGGAGCTGTTTTTT
TRBJ1-1,.,.,TRBV11-2,CASSLDGGLLTEAFF,TGTGCCAGCAGCTTAGATGGGGGGTTACTCACTGAAGCTTTCTTT
TRBJ2-1,.,.,TRBV5-6,CASRPGVKDEQFF,TGTGCCAGCAGACCGGGAGTGAAGGATGAGCAGTTCTTC
TRBJ2-7,.,.,TRBV6-1,CASSARGSSYEQYF,TGTGCCAGCAGTGCCAGGGGTTCCTCCTACGAGCAGTACTTC
TRBJ2-5,TRBD1,.,TRBV30,CAWTSQGGETQYF,TGTGCCTGGACCTCACAGGGGGGAGAGACCCAGTACTTC
TRBJ2-7,.,.,TRBV11-2,CASSSSPEGPYTYEQYF,TGTGCCAGCAGCTCGTCACCGGAGGGGCCCTATACCTACGAGCAGTACTTC
TRBJ2-3,TRBD2,once,TRBV11-2,CASSFVPGLSTDTQYF,TGTGCCAGCAGCTTCGTGCCGGGACTATCCACAGATACGCAGTATTTT
TRBJ1-1,TRBD1,.,TRBV4-1,CASSHRTGGAEAFF,TGCGCCAGCAGCCACCGGACAGGGGGCGCTGAAGCTTTCTTT
TRBJ1-5,.,few,TRBV6-1,CASSEWPNQPQHF,TGTGCCAGCAGTGAATGGCCGAATCAGCCCCAGCATTTT
TRBJ2-2,.,.,TRBV4-2,CASSQTISGTGELFF,TGTGCCAGCAGCCAGACGATATCAGGAACCGGGGAGCTGTTTTTT
TRBJ1-2,.,.,TRBV7-9,CASSLSGLANYGYTF,TGTGCCAGCAGCTTATCCGGGTTAGCTAACTATGGCTACACCTTC
TRBJ2-7,.,.,TRBV6-1,CASSEALGEPSYEQYF,TGTGCCAGCAGTGAAGCGCTCGGGGAGCCATCCTACGAGCAGTACTTC
TRBJ2-2,.,.,TRBV21-1,CASSKGEQRESGELFF,TGTGCCAGCAGCAAAGGAGAACAAAGGGAGTCCGGGGAGCTGTTTTTT
TRBJ2-1,.,.,TRBV4-3,CASSQEPGWSYNEQFF,TGCGCCAGCAGCCAAGAACCGGGGTGGTCCTACAATGAGCAGTTCTTC
TRBJ1-4,TRBD1,.,TRBV15,CATCDRGFTNEKLFF,TGTGCCACCTGTGACAGGGGCTTCACTAATGAAAAACTGTTTTTT
TRBJ2-2,.,.,TRBV29-1,CSVVGGTGELFF,TGCAGCGTTGTGGGGGGAACCGGGGAGCTGTTTTTT
TRBJ2-3,TRBD2,.,TRBV5-5,CASSSAGGTDTQYF,TGTGCCAGCAGCTCAGCGGGGGGCACAGATACGCAGTATTTT
TRBJ2-4,.,.,TRBV2,CASRTGQNPKNIQYF,TGTGCCAGCAGGACCGGACAGAACCCAAAAAACATTCAGTACTTC
TRBJ2-7,.,.,TRBV6-5,CASSSPGDYEQYF,TGTGCCAGCAGTTCGCCGGGGGACTACGAGCAGTACTTC
TRBJ2-3,TRBD1,once,TRBV27,CASRREVGTDTDTQYF,TGTGCCAGCAGAAGAGAGGTCGGGACAGACACAGATACGCAGTATTTT
TRBJ2-1,.,.,TRBV6-1,CASSEEGGVHKEQFF,TGTGCCAGCAGTGAAGAGGGGGGAGTCCACAAGGAGCAGTTCTTC
TRBJ2-3,TRBD2,.,TRBV10-2,CASSRSSGGADTQYF,TGCGCCAGCAGTAGATCTAGCGGGGGGGCAGATACGCAGTATTTT
TRBJ2-1,.,.,TRBV11-2,CASSLDGSSEQFF,TGTGCCAGCAGCTTAGATGGCTCGTCCGAGCAGTTCTTC
TRBJ2-3,.,.,TRBV6-5,CASSQDPGDTQYF,TGTGCCAGCAGTCAGGACCCAGGAGATACGCAGTATTTT
TRBJ1-2,.,.,TRBV19,CASSIKDRLNSYTF,TGTGCCAGTAGTATCAAAGACAGATTGAATAGCTACACCTTC